These T cell receptor beta chains were read from a single sample in a study of Graves' ophthalmopathy and Graves' hyperthyroidism. Each CDR3 protein is one row after TCRdb ran MiXCR on the multiplex PCR reads. The sample shows 500,000 to 700,000 distinct CDR3 sequences, approximately 37% of them seen only once. Specimen: peripheral blood or thyroid tissue (not recorded which). The receptors come from an adult man with Graves' hyperthyroidism. Each CDR3 is given with its conserved first and last residue. D genes are given only for firm matches. Size values are once, few and many counts, or a class for expanded clones, and some rows have none.

TRBD1 | TRBJ1-4 | TRBV7-3 | . | CASSYRGLGEKLFF | TGTGCCAGCAGCTACAGGGGGTTGGGTGAAAAACTGTTTTTT
TRBD1 | TRBJ2-5 | TRBV13 | once | CASSSGDRGKETQYF | TGTGCCAGCAGCTCCGGGGACAGGGGGAAGGAGACCCAGTACTTC
. | TRBJ2-5 | TRBV5-4 | . | CASSQGSVTTQYF | TGTGCCAGCAGCCAAGGTTCTGTGACGACCCAGTACTTC
. | TRBJ2-2 | TRBV5-1 | few | CASSLAPLAAGNTGELFF | TGCGCCAGCAGCTTGGCCCCTCTCGCAGCGGGGAACACCGGGGAGCTGTTTTTT
. | TRBJ2-7 | TRBV15 | . | CATSRSGDYEQYF | TGTGCCACCAGCAGATCGGGAGACTACGAGCAGTACTTC
TRBD2 | TRBJ2-2 | TRBV7-9 | many | CASSSSGRGATGELFF | TGTGCCAGCAGCTCTAGCGGGAGAGGTGCCACCGGGGAGCTGTTTTTT
. | TRBJ1-2 | TRBV28 | many | CASSSGATIGGYTF | TGTGCCAGCAGTTCGGGAGCGACTATTGGTGGCTACACCTTC
. | TRBJ2-3 | TRBV28 | few | CASRGATDTQYF | TGTGCCAGCCGAGGGGCCACAGATACGCAGTATTTT
TRBD1 | TRBJ2-5 | TRBV12-3/TRBV12-4 | . | CASSPTGSRETQYF | TGTGCCAGCAGTCCGACAGGGTCCCGAGAGACCCAGTACTTC
. | TRBJ2-7 | TRBV18 | . | CASSPRRDYYEQYF | TGTGCCAGCTCACCGAGGAGGGATTACTACGAGCAGTACTTC
. | TRBJ2-5 | TRBV5-1 | many | CASSSSMETQYF | TGCGCCAGCAGCTCTAGCATGGAGACCCAGTACTTC
. | TRBJ2-7 | TRBV2 | . | CASSARQGSEQYF | TGTGCCAGCAGTGCTAGGCAGGGCTCCGAGCAGTACTTC
. | TRBJ1-2 | TRBV6-1 | . | CATAPESNYGYTF | TGTGCCACCGCTCCCGAATCTAACTATGGCTACACCTTC
. | TRBJ2-3 | TRBV19 | few | CASSSKHATVTDTQYF | TGTGCCAGTAGTTCCAAGCATGCGACGGTCACAGATACGCAGTATTTT
. | TRBJ2-7 | TRBV7-3 | many | CASSSPGGEQYF | TGTGCCAGCAGCTCCCCCGGGGGTGAGCAGTACTTC
TRBD1 | TRBJ1-2 | TRBV7-8 | many | CASRSAYTEDRGVRGYTF | TGTGCCAGCAGATCCGCCTACACGGAGGACAGGGGAGTAAGGGGCTACACCTTC
TRBD1 | TRBJ1-5 | TRBV20-1 | many | CSARDPFQGGMIGEPQHF | TGCAGTGCTAGAGATCCATTCCAGGGGGGGATGATAGGGGAGCCCCAGCATTTT
. | TRBJ2-5 | TRBV20-1 | many | CSARDHGGAETQYF | TGCAGTGCTAGAGATCATGGGGGCGCAGAGACCCAGTACTTC
TRBD2 | TRBJ2-1 | TRBV5-4 | . | CASSPKIAGGYNEQFF | TGTGCCAGCAGCCCAAAGATAGCGGGGGGCTACAATGAGCAGTTCTTC
. | TRBJ2-5 | TRBV24-1 | once | CATSDLSGQVETQYF | TGTGCCACCAGTGATTTGTCCGGTCAGGTCGAGACCCAGTACTTC
TRBD2 | TRBJ2-2 | TRBV4-1 | few | CASSLPRTSGGTGELFF | TGTGCCAGCAGCCTCCCCAGGACTAGCGGGGGAACCGGGGAGCTGTTTTTT
TRBD2 | TRBJ2-7 | TRBV4-2 | . | CASSNTPGLAGDEQYF | TGTGCCAGCAGCAACACCCCGGGACTAGCGGGAGACGAGCAGTACTTC
. | TRBJ1-1 | TRBV20-1 | . | CSASGGPGGTEAFF | TGCAGTGCTAGCGGAGGGCCGGGAGGCACTGAAGCTTTCTTT
. | TRBJ1-2 | TRBV9 | . | CASSVAGRTGPDYGYTF | TGTGCCAGCAGCGTAGCTGGGAGAACAGGGCCCGACTATGGCTACACCTTC
. | TRBJ1-4 | TRBV5-1 | . | CPSSAGPTNEKLFF | TGCCCCAGCAGCGCCGGACCAACTAATGAAAAACTGTTTTTT
TRBD2 | TRBJ2-1 | TRBV7-9 | . | CASSLNPGGLNEQFF | TGTGCCAGCAGCTTAAATCCGGGAGGACTGAATGAGCAGTTCTTC
TRBD2 | TRBJ2-3 | TRBV19 | . | CASSPGLARSTDTQYF | TGTGCCAGTAGTCCGGGACTAGCGAGAAGCACAGATACGCAGTATTTT
. | TRBJ2-7 | TRBV20-1 | . | CSARVSGDEQYF | TGCAGTGCTAGAGTGTCAGGCGATGAGCAGTACTTC
TRBD1 | TRBJ1-5 | TRBV7-9 | many | CASSSYRGGSNQPQHF | TGTGCCAGCAGCTCCTACAGGGGAGGGAGCAATCAGCCCCAGCATTTT
. | TRBJ2-7 | TRBV3-1 | few | CASSPYQGSSYEQYF | TGTGCCAGCAGCCCATACCAGGGTTCTTCCTACGAGCAGTACTTC
TRBD1 | TRBJ2-5 | TRBV24-1 | . | CATSDFPGTGQRETQYF | TGTGCCACCAGTGATTTTCCCGGGACAGGGCAACGAGAGACCCAGTACTTC
. | TRBJ1-5 | TRBV2 | few | CASSEGLDRSNQPQHF | TGTGCCAGCAGTGAAGGGCTAGACAGGAGCAATCAGCCCCAGCATTTT
. | TRBJ2-2 | TRBV19 | . | CASSPIGGSGELFF | TGTGCCAGTAGTCCCATAGGGGGGTCCGGGGAGCTGTTTTTT
. | TRBJ1-5 | TRBV7-9 | . | CASSFRPDQPQHF | TGTGCCAGCAGTTTTAGGCCTGATCAGCCCCAGCATTTT
TRBD2 | TRBJ2-7 | TRBV7-2 | many | CASSLSASGIQYF | TGTGCCAGCAGCTTATCGGCTAGCGGAATCCAGTACTTC
. | TRBJ2-2 | TRBV2 | . | CASRAGTTGELFF | TGTGCCAGCAGGGCCGGGACCACCGGGGAGCTGTTTTTT
. | TRBJ1-4 | TRBV29-1 | . | CSVKTGWPNEKLFF | TGCAGCGTAAAAACAGGGTGGCCTAATGAAAAACTGTTTTTT
. | TRBJ1-4 | TRBV20-1 | . | CSASPTGLDEKLFF | TGCAGTGCTAGTCCGACAGGTCTTGACGAAAAACTGTTTTTT